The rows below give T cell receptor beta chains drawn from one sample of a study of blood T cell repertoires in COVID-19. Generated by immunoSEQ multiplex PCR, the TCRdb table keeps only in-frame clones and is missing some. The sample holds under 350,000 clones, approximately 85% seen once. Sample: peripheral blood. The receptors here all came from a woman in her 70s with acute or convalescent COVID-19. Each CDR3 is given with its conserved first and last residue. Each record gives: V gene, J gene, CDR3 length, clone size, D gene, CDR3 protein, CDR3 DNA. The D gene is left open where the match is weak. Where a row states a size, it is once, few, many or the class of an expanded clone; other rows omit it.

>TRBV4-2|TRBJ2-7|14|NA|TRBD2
CASSGRGSFYEQYF
TGTGCCAGCAGTGGGCGGGGGTCTTTCTACGAGCAGTACTTC
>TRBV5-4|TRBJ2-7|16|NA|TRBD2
CASSGGGRGTSYEQYF
TGTGCCAGCAGCGGGGGAGGGCGGGGGACGTCCTACGAGCAGTACTTC
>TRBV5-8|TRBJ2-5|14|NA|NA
CASSFQGGSETQYF
TGTGCCAGCAGTTTTCAGGGGGGATCGGAGACCCAGTACTTC
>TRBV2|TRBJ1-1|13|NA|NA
CASKYSQDTEAFF
TGTGCCAGCAAGTACAGCCAAGACACTGAAGCTTTCTTT
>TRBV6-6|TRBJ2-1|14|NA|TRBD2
CASSQTSAYNEQFF
TGTGCCAGCAGTCAGACTAGCGCCTACAATGAGCAGTTCTTC
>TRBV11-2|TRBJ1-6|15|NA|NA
CASSFSYQGGSPLHF
TGTGCCAGCAGCTTCTCTTATCAGGGTGGTTCACCCCTCCACTTT
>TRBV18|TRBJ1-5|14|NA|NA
CASSGGAVNQPQHF
TGTGCCAGCTCAGGGGGCGCAGTAAATCAGCCCCAGCATTTT
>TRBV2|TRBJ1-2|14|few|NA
CASSLETGGYGYTF
TGTGCCAGCAGTCTAGAGACGGGGGGTTATGGCTACACCTTC
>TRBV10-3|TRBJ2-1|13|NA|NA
CAISDGSVRGQFF
TGTGCCATCAGTGACGGCAGCGTCCGGGGGCAGTTCTTC
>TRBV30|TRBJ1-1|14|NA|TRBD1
CACIRQGGSTEAFF
TGTGCCTGTATTCGACAGGGGGGAAGCACTGAAGCTTTCTTT
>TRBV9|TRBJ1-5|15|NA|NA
CASSPGEGTSQPQHF
TGTGCCAGCAGCCCGGGGGAGGGGACAAGTCAGCCCCAGCATTTT
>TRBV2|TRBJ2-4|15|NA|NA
CASSGVAVAKNIQYF
TGTGCCAGCAGTGGGGTGGCGGTAGCCAAAAACATTCAGTACTTC
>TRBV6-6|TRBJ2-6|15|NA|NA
CASSYGGSGANVLTF
TGTGCCAGCAGTTACGGGGGGTCTGGGGCCAACGTCCTGACTTTC
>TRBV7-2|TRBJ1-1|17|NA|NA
CASSLARTALGNTEAFF
TGTGCCAGCAGCCTAGCCCGGACAGCCCTGGGGAACACTGAAGCTTTCTTT
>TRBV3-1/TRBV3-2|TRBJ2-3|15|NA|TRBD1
CASSHDRVSTDTQYF
TGTGCCAGCAGCCACGACAGGGTATCCACAGATACGCAGTATTTT
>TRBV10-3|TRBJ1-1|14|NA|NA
CAISDFSGKLAAFF
TGTGCCATCAGTGATTTCTCAGGGAAGTTAGCAGCTTTCTTT
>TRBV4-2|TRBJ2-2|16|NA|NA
CASSQTRYLPAGELFF
TGTGCCAGCAGCCAAACGCGCTACCTCCCGGCCGGGGAGCTGTTTTTT
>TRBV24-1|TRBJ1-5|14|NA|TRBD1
CATSGTGDNQPQHF
TGTGCCACCAGCGGGACAGGGGATAATCAGCCCCAGCATTTT
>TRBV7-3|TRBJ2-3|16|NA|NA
CASSLTGGASPDTQYF
TGTGCCAGCAGCTTAACCGGAGGGGCAAGTCCAGATACGCAGTATTTT
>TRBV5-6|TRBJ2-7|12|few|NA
CASSSTGYEQYF
TGTGCCAGCAGCAGTACAGGGTACGAGCAGTACTTC
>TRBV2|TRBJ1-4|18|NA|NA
CASSEALLDAATNEKLFF
TGTGCCAGCAGTGAAGCGCTTCTCGACGCGGCAACTAATGAAAAACTGTTTTTT
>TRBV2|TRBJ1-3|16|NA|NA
CASSAEGGLYGNTIYF
TGTGCCAGCAGCGCCGAGGGGGGGCTGTACGGAAACACCATATATTTT
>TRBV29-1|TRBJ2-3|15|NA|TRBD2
CSVALAGGSADTQYF
TGCAGCGTTGCGCTAGCGGGGGGAAGCGCAGATACGCAGTATTTT